The rows below give T cell receptor beta chains drawn from one sample of a study of blood T cell repertoires in COVID-19. Repertoires were generated with immunoSEQ multiplex PCR, while TCRdb's copy carries only in-frame clones and drops some. The sample records about 190,000 clones, less than 90% being singletons. Input material: peripheral blood. The source of these receptors is a woman aged 35 to 49 with acute or convalescent COVID-19. Both conserved end residues are part of each CDR3. The order of the fields is V gene, J gene, clone size, D gene, CDR3 DNA, CDR3 protein. A D gene is named only where the DNA matches it firmly. Clone size is given for some rows only: seen once, a few or many times, or a class if the clone is expanded.

v_gene: TRBV7-3
j_gene: TRBJ1-1
abundance: once
d_gene: -
CDR3nt: TGTGCCAGCAGCTTAAGTATCAGGGACACTGCTTTCTTT
CDR3aa: CASSLSIRDTAFF

v_gene: TRBV6-6
j_gene: TRBJ1-6
abundance: -
d_gene: -
CDR3nt: TGTGCCAGCAGTTACAGGGGTTCACCCCTCCACTTT
CDR3aa: CASSYRGSPLHF

v_gene: TRBV19
j_gene: TRBJ1-4
abundance: -
d_gene: -
CDR3nt: TGTGCCAGTAGTGACCGGGTCCGTAATGAAAAACTGTTTTTT
CDR3aa: CASSDRVRNEKLFF

v_gene: TRBV18
j_gene: TRBJ2-5
abundance: -
d_gene: -
CDR3nt: TGTGCCAGCTCACCCCCAGGGGAGACCCAGTACTTC
CDR3aa: CASSPPGETQYF

v_gene: TRBV7-2
j_gene: TRBJ2-5
abundance: -
d_gene: -
CDR3nt: TGTGCCAGCGGCGCTACGTGGGGGGGCGGGGAGACCCAGTACTTC
CDR3aa: CASGATWGGGETQYF

v_gene: TRBV7-9
j_gene: TRBJ2-7
abundance: once
d_gene: TRBD1
CDR3nt: TGTGCCAGCAGGTCACAGGGGTCCGAGCAGTACTTC
CDR3aa: CASRSQGSEQYF

v_gene: TRBV7-3
j_gene: TRBJ2-1
abundance: -
d_gene: TRBD2
CDR3nt: TGTGCCAGCAGCTTATGGGGACTAAGTAATGAGCAGTTCTTC
CDR3aa: CASSLWGLSNEQFF

v_gene: TRBV19
j_gene: TRBJ1-2
abundance: -
d_gene: TRBD1
CDR3nt: TGTGCCAGTAGTAACCCCGCGGACAGGGTGGGCTACACCTTC
CDR3aa: CASSNPADRVGYTF

v_gene: TRBV7-8
j_gene: TRBJ2-1
abundance: -
d_gene: TRBD2
CDR3nt: TGTGCCAGCAGCTCTAGCGGGAGCCAATATACCTACAATGAGCAGTTCTTC
CDR3aa: CASSSSGSQYTYNEQFF

v_gene: TRBV24-1
j_gene: TRBJ1-5
abundance: once
d_gene: -
CDR3nt: TGTGCCACCCAGGGAGGGCGGGCGAGCAATCAGCCCCAGCATTTT
CDR3aa: CATQGGRASNQPQHF

v_gene: TRBV3-1/TRBV3-2
j_gene: TRBJ1-2
abundance: -
d_gene: TRBD1
CDR3nt: TGTGCCAGCAGCGACAGGGGCTATGGCTACACCTTC
CDR3aa: CASSDRGYGYTF

v_gene: TRBV7-2
j_gene: TRBJ2-1
abundance: few
d_gene: -
CDR3nt: TGTGCCAGCAGCTTGGACTCCTCCTCCTACAATGAGCAGTTCTTC
CDR3aa: CASSLDSSSYNEQFF

v_gene: TRBV4-1
j_gene: TRBJ1-5
abundance: -
d_gene: -
CDR3nt: TGCGCCAGCAGCCAAACAGCACAACATATCAATCAGCCCCAGCATTTT
CDR3aa: CASSQTAQHINQPQHF

v_gene: TRBV27
j_gene: TRBJ2-7
abundance: -
d_gene: TRBD1
CDR3nt: TGTGCCAGCAGTTTATTACCTCCACTACAGGGGCCCTCCTACGAGCAGTACTTC
CDR3aa: CASSLLPPLQGPSYEQYF

v_gene: TRBV30
j_gene: TRBJ2-7
abundance: -
d_gene: TRBD2
CDR3nt: TGTGCCTCACGGACTAGCGGGAGGTGGGAGCAGTACTTC
CDR3aa: CASRTSGRWEQYF

v_gene: TRBV7-2
j_gene: TRBJ2-7
abundance: -
d_gene: TRBD2
CDR3nt: TGTGCCAGCAGAACGACTAGCGGCAACTACGAGCAGTACTTC
CDR3aa: CASRTTSGNYEQYF

v_gene: TRBV7-2
j_gene: TRBJ2-5
abundance: -
d_gene: -
CDR3nt: TGTGCCAGCAGCTTATCCCTCGGGGAGACCCAGTACTTC
CDR3aa: CASSLSLGETQYF

v_gene: TRBV3-1/TRBV3-2
j_gene: TRBJ1-2
abundance: -
d_gene: -
CDR3nt: TGTGCCAGCAGCCAAGGGGAAGGGGGTGGCTACACCTTC
CDR3aa: CASSQGEGGGYTF

v_gene: TRBV28
j_gene: TRBJ1-5
abundance: -
d_gene: TRBD1
CDR3nt: TGTGCCTCCATTACAGGGGGTGGGCAGCCCCAGCATTTT
CDR3aa: CASITGGGQPQHF

v_gene: TRBV7-9
j_gene: TRBJ2-1
abundance: -
d_gene: -
CDR3nt: TGTGCCACCGACGGACAGTACAATTACAATGAGCAGTTCTTC
CDR3aa: CATDGQYNYNEQFF

v_gene: TRBV5-1
j_gene: TRBJ2-1
abundance: -
d_gene: TRBD2
CDR3nt: TGCGCCAGCAGCTTTAGCGGGAGTATTATTGACAATGAGCAGTTCTTC
CDR3aa: CASSFSGSIIDNEQFF

v_gene: TRBV6-2/TRBV6-3
j_gene: TRBJ1-2
abundance: -
d_gene: -
CDR3nt: TGTGCCAGCAGTTCAGACAGCTATGGCTACACCTTC
CDR3aa: CASSSDSYGYTF

v_gene: TRBV27
j_gene: TRBJ1-5
abundance: -
d_gene: -
CDR3nt: TGTGCCGCCTTACCGGGACACCGAAATCAGCCCCAGCATTTT
CDR3aa: CAALPGHRNQPQHF

v_gene: TRBV29-1
j_gene: TRBJ2-7
abundance: -
d_gene: -
CDR3nt: TGCAGCGTTGCGGGTAACCCGGACAGCTCCTACGAGCAGTACTTC
CDR3aa: CSVAGNPDSSYEQYF